The 26 T cell receptor beta chains presented below share a single source sample, sequenced in a study of molecular identifiers for immune sequencing clone quantification (dated by TCRdb to between 2018 and 2020). The protocol used for the library was PCR. The sequencer listed for this sample is Illumina HiSeq 4000. The raw public data were reprocessed by TCRdb itself: fastp quality trimming at Q25, MiXCR clonotype calling, in-frame beta chains only. All rows with the same CDR3 protein become a single entry with the most common DNA and genes. For this sample the table gives about 510,000 distinct CDR3 sequences, of which about 20% were detected only once. Around 0.84% of the sample rests with the top ten. The specimen sequenced was naive CD8+ T cells from blood, with Jurkat cell RNA spiked in. The sample's cell subset or site label, in plain terms: FACS-sorted CD8+CD4-CCR7+CD45RA+ naive T cells. These receptors came from a human donor in good health. Some libraries in this study had Jurkat cell RNA spiked in.

Turning to this clonotype: A much larger clone lies a single base off, so this may be a read error. Because it lacks the conserved phenylalanine or tryptophan at the end, this CDR3 is likely a read error. The chain carries TRBV13 and TRBJ2-3, with 7 bases lining up with TRBD2. V was clipped by 4 bases and J by 2 bases; unmatched bases: 3. CDR3 length: 14 amino acids. Germline CDR1 is PRHDT and CDR2 is FYEKMQ (reference sequence). The DNA of the CDR3 is TGTGCCAGCAGCTCCCGACTAGCCACAGATACGCAGTATCTT. The encoded protein is CASSSRLATDTQYL.

This clonotype was counted at least ten times. This chain connects TRBV6-2 or TRBV6-3 to TRBJ1-2; TRBD1 is a possible D gene (5 bases). The CDR3 contains 14 residues. The germline V gene encodes CDR1 MNHEY and CDR2 SVGEGT. Deletions cut 9 bases from V and 4 bases from J, with 18 bases between. CDR3 region: CASDDSWTSYGYTF. DNA for the CDR3: TGTGCCAGTGACGACTCCTGGACATCCTATGGCTACACCTTC.

As for this clonotype: A read error may account for a junction end that differs from germline. The chain combines TRBV19 with TRBJ2-7; D is possibly TRBD2 (5 bases). The CDR3 contains 14 residues. Germline assignment: CDR1 LNHDA and CDR2 SQIVND (reference sequence). The DNA for the CDR3 is TGTGCCAGTAGTAATCGGGGTAGGGTCTACGAGCGGTACTTC. Its protein is CASSNRGRVYERYF.

This clonotype was found many times. The chain combines TRBV13 with TRBJ2-3; 7 bases are a match to TRBD1. With 8 bases clipped from V and 4 bases from J, the junction kept 9 bases outside the gene matches. Germline assignment: CDR1 PRHDT and CDR2 FYEKMQ (reference sequence). The CDR3 runs 14 residues. In nucleotides, the CDR3 is TGTGCCAGCCAGCTCGGACAGGTTGCAGATACGCAGTATTTT. Translation gives CASQLGQVADTQYF.

This chain connects TRBV10-3 to TRBJ2-6, with D possibly TRBD2 on 6 matching bases. The germline gives CDR1 ENHRY, CDR2 SYGVKD. Trimming pared 3 bases from V and 2 bases from J, leaving 11 bases between. The CDR3 sequence is 16 residues long. The CDR3 sequence: CAISDPEGAGANVLTF. The CDR3 DNA follows: TGTGCCATCAGTGACCCGGAGGGCGCTGGGGCCAACGTCCTGACTTTC.

This clonotype occurred many times. This chain joins TRBV4-2 and TRBJ2-7, with TRBD2 matching 9 bases. Germline V CDR1 and CDR2: LGHNA, YNFKEQ. The CDR3 is made up of 16 amino acids. After removal of 1 base from V and 4 bases from J, the junction contained 8 bases not matched to a gene. The CDR3 DNA is TGTGCCAGCAGCCAAGTTATTAGCGGGAGCTCGTACGAGCAGTACTTC. Translated, it gives CASSQVISGSSYEQYF.

This chain links TRBV6-5 with TRBJ2-2; D ambiguous. The CDR3 runs to 15 residues. Germline V gives CDR1 MNHEY, CDR2 SVGAGI. Deletions cut 6 bases from V and 0 bases from J, with 11 bases between. CDR3 DNA: TGTGCCAGCAGAACCGGGCAGACGAACACCGGGGAGCTGTTTTTT. This sequence encodes CASRTGQTNTGELFF.

This clonotype was picked up many times. The chain has TRBV29-1 and TRBJ1-2; D might be TRBD1 (5 bases). V gave up 1 base and J gave up 4 bases, with 16 bases separating them. There are 15 residues in the CDR3. Germline values: CDR1 SQVTM, CDR2 ANQGSEA. CDR3 in DNA: TGCAGCGTTGAAGTGCTGGTCGGGGCAGGCTATGGCTACACCTTC. Protein product: CSVEVLVGAGYGYTF.

This clonotype appeared many times. The rearrangement joins TRBV7-9 to TRBJ2-5, with D possibly being TRBD1 or TRBD2 (5 bases each). Trimming removed 5 bases at V and 8 bases at J, with 21 bases between. The germline CDR1 and CDR2 sequences are SEHNR and FQNEAQ (reference sequence). The CDR3 contains 15 residues. The CDR3 protein is CASSNHRDGTRTQYF. CDR3 in DNA: TGTGCCAGCAGCAACCACCGGGACGGCACTCGAACCCAGTACTTC.

This clonotype has a handful of counts. The chain has TRBV30 and TRBJ2-1; D not certain. CDR3 length equals 12 residues. The germline V gene encodes CDR1 GTSNPN and CDR2 SVGIG (reference sequence). Trimming cost V 0 bases and J 4 bases, with 4 bases left between them. CDR3 sequence (DNA): TGTGCCTGGAGTGTGGTTTACAATGAGCAGTTCTTC. Translation: CAWSVVYNEQFF. The complete variable domain, with remaining parts taken from reference TRBV30 and TRBJ2-1, reads SQTIHQWPATLVQPVGSPLSLECTVEGTSNPNLYWYRQAAGRGLQLLFYSVGIGQISSEVPQNLSASRPQDRQFILSSKKLLLSDSGFYLCAWSVVYNEQFFGPGTRLTVL.

The rearrangement joins TRBV2 to TRBJ2-7; tentatively, D is TRBD2 (5 bases). The CDR3 is made up of 11 amino acids. V was cut by 7 bases and J by 7 bases, with 11 bases left in between. From germline, CDR1 is SNHLY and CDR2 FYNNEI. DNA of the CDR3: TGTGCCAGCACCCCGGGGAGAGAGCAGTACTTC. Amino acid sequence: CASTPGREQYF.

The chain couples TRBV19 to TRBJ2-1; D is perhaps TRBD2 (5 bases). The V end lost 6 bases, the J end lost 0 bases, and 12 bases lay between the germline ends. Looked up from germline, CDR1 is LNHDA and CDR2 is SQIVND (reference sequence). The CDR3 has 15 residues. The CDR3 DNA follows: TGTGCCAGTAGGCCGGGAACCCGCTCCTACAATGAGCAGTTCTTC. Residues: CASRPGTRSYNEQFF.

A note on this clonotype: This may be a read error, as it is one base from a much larger clone. J is TRBJ2-7 and V is TRBV7-2; no firm D call. Germline V gene sequence: CDR1 SGHTA, CDR2 FQGNSA. The CDR3 length is 15 residues. V lost 2 bases to trimming and J lost 8 bases, with 19 bases between them. DNA of the CDR3: TGTGCCAGCAGCTTAAGCCCGGCCAGAAAGAACAAGCAGTACTTC. It encodes CASSLSPARKNKQYF. Supplemented by reference TRBV7-2 and TRBJ2-7, the full variable domain reads GAGVSQSPSNKVTEKGKDVELRCDPISGHTALYWYRQSLGQGLEFLIYFQGNSAPDKSGLPSDRFSAERTGGSVSTLTIQRTQQEDSAVYLCASSLSPARKNKQYFGPGTRLTVT.

The sample holds a few counts of this clonotype. The V and J genes are TRBV7-6 and TRBJ2-7; 11 nucleotides line up with TRBD2. The ends lost 5 bases at V and 2 bases at J; junction bases unmatched: 2. Germline V lookup: CDR1 SGHVS, CDR2 FNYEAQ. The CDR3 runs to 14 residues. In DNA form, the CDR3 reads TGTGCCAGCAGCGAGGGACTAGCGGCCTACGAGCAGTACTTC. Its protein is CASSEGLAAYEQYF.

This clonotype was counted ten times or more. This chain connects TRBV4-3 to TRBJ2-1, with D tentatively TRBD1 or TRBD2 (5 bases each). The germline V gene encodes CDR1 LGHNA and CDR2 YSLEER. V was clipped by 0 bases and J by 0 bases, with 9 bases between them. This CDR3 comprises 16 residues. CDR3 coding DNA: TGCGCCAGCAGCCAAGACCCGGGGCCCTCCTACAATGAGCAGTTCTTC. It specifies CASSQDPGPSYNEQFF.

The chain recombines TRBV20-1 with TRBJ2-7; TRBD1 aligns across 11 bases. Per germline, CDR1 DFQATT and CDR2 SNEGSKA (reference sequence). The CDR3 totals 13 residues. The trim removed 5 bases at V and 3 bases at J, leaving 3 bases unmatched. The CDR3 here is CSARTGGLYEQYF. Here the CDR3 DNA reads TGCAGTGCTCGGACAGGGGGCCTCTACGAGCAGTACTTC.

This chain uses TRBV29-1 with TRBJ2-2; 8 bases are a match to TRBD1. Unmatched junction bases numbered 10, after V lost 7 bases and J lost 3 bases. Germline V gene lookup returns CDR1 SQVTM and CDR2 ANQGSEA. The CDR3 loop spans 15 amino acids. The CDR3 is CSATTGARDTGELFF. In DNA form, the CDR3 reads TGCAGCGCCACGACAGGGGCACGGGACACCGGGGAGCTGTTTTTT.

This clonotype was found a few times. The CDR3 loop is CASSQAVAGVGSGELFF. The DNA for the CDR3 is TGCGCCAGCAGCCAAGCGGTGGCAGGGGTGGGGTCCGGGGAGCTGTTTTTT. The chain combines TRBV4-3 with TRBJ2-2; D perhaps matches TRBD1 (6 bases). Trimming cost V 1 base and J 6 bases, with 18 bases left between them. CDR1 is LGHNA, CDR2 YSLEER, per germline. This CDR3 spans 17 amino acids.

This clonotype has a handful of counts. The rearrangement links TRBV6-2 or TRBV6-3 to TRBJ2-7; a weak D match, TRBD1 (6 bases). Trimming cost V 0 bases and J 0 bases, with 9 bases left between them. The CDR3 is made up of 15 amino acids. Germline CDR1 is MNHEY and CDR2 is SVGEGT. This CDR3 is CASSYSRDTSYEQYF. The CDR3, as DNA: TGTGCCAGCAGTTACTCCCGGGACACCTCCTACGAGCAGTACTTC.

This clonotype has only a few counts. The J gene is TRBJ2-5, the V gene TRBV6-6; D tentatively fits TRBD1 or TRBD2 (6 bases each). Germline V gene sequence: CDR1 MNHNY, CDR2 SVGAGI (reference sequence). Trimming stripped 8 bases from V and 1 base from J, with 17 bases between. The CDR3 loop spans 15 amino acids. CDR3 in DNA: TGTGCCAGCGATGATAGCGGACAGCCCCAAGAGACCCAGTACTTC. It translates to CASDDSGQPQETQYF.

This clonotype was detected ten times or more. The chain carries TRBV19 and TRBJ2-3; 7 bases are a match to TRBD1. CDR3 size: 14 residues. J was trimmed by 7 bases and V by 1 base; bases with no gene match: 5. Per germline, CDR1 LNHDA and CDR2 SQIVND (reference sequence). The CDR3 loop reads CASSIGYRGNTQYF. CDR3 coding DNA: TGTGCCAGTAGTATAGGCTACAGGGGCAATACGCAGTATTTT.

A remark on this clonotype: A read error may explain this, as a much larger clone is one base away. The chain has TRBV7-3 and TRBJ2-5; no reliable D call. Germline V gene data show CDR1 as SGHTA and CDR2 as FQGTGA. The CDR3 extends over 13 amino acids. DNA for the CDR3: TGTGCCAGCAGCTTAGTAGGAGACGAGACCCAGCACTTC. Residues: CASSLVGDETQHF.

As concerns this clonotype: One junction end does not reproduce the germline sequence, and a read error may be involved. The rearrangement joins TRBV4-3 to TRBJ2-7; 7 bases agree with TRBD1. The germline V gene has CDR1 LGHNA and CDR2 YSLEER. This CDR3 comprises 16 residues. As DNA, the CDR3 is TGCGCCAACAGCCAAGATTCCGGGACAGCCCTCTACGAGCAGTACTTC. Protein sequence: CANSQDSGTALYEQYF.

Many counts were recorded for this clonotype. This sequence joins TRBV4-1 and TRBJ2-5; D possibly uses TRBD1 or TRBD2 (5 bases each). The CDR3 consists of 14 residues. Trimming stripped 1 base from V and 4 bases from J, with 10 bases between. Germline V gene data show CDR1 as MGHRA and CDR2 as YSYEKL. This chain's CDR3 is CASSQVYGAETQYF. The CDR3 region has the DNA TGCGCCAGCAGCCAAGTATACGGGGCAGAGACCCAGTACTTC.

This clonotype was detected a few times. The gene calls are TRBV15 and TRBJ1-4; 7 nucleotides match TRBD1. V lost 5 bases, J lost 3 bases, and 9 bases stayed unmatched. Germline loops: CDR1 LNHNV, CDR2 YYDKDF (reference sequence). The CDR3 loop spans 16 amino acids. The CDR3 spells CATSEGAGTANEKLFF. As DNA, the CDR3 is TGTGCCACCAGCGAGGGGGCGGGGACCGCTAATGAAAAACTGTTTTTT.

This clonotype was seen many times. V and J are TRBV4-1 and TRBJ2-5; D is perhaps TRBD2 (6 bases). Germline V gene data show CDR1 as MGHRA and CDR2 as YSYEKL. The CDR3 is made up of 15 amino acids. Trimming left V 4 bases short and J 5 bases short, with 17 bases between. CDR3 residues: CASSPSSGFTETQYF. CDR3 nucleotide sequence: TGCGCCAGCAGCCCAAGTAGCGGCTTTACGGAGACCCAGTACTTC.